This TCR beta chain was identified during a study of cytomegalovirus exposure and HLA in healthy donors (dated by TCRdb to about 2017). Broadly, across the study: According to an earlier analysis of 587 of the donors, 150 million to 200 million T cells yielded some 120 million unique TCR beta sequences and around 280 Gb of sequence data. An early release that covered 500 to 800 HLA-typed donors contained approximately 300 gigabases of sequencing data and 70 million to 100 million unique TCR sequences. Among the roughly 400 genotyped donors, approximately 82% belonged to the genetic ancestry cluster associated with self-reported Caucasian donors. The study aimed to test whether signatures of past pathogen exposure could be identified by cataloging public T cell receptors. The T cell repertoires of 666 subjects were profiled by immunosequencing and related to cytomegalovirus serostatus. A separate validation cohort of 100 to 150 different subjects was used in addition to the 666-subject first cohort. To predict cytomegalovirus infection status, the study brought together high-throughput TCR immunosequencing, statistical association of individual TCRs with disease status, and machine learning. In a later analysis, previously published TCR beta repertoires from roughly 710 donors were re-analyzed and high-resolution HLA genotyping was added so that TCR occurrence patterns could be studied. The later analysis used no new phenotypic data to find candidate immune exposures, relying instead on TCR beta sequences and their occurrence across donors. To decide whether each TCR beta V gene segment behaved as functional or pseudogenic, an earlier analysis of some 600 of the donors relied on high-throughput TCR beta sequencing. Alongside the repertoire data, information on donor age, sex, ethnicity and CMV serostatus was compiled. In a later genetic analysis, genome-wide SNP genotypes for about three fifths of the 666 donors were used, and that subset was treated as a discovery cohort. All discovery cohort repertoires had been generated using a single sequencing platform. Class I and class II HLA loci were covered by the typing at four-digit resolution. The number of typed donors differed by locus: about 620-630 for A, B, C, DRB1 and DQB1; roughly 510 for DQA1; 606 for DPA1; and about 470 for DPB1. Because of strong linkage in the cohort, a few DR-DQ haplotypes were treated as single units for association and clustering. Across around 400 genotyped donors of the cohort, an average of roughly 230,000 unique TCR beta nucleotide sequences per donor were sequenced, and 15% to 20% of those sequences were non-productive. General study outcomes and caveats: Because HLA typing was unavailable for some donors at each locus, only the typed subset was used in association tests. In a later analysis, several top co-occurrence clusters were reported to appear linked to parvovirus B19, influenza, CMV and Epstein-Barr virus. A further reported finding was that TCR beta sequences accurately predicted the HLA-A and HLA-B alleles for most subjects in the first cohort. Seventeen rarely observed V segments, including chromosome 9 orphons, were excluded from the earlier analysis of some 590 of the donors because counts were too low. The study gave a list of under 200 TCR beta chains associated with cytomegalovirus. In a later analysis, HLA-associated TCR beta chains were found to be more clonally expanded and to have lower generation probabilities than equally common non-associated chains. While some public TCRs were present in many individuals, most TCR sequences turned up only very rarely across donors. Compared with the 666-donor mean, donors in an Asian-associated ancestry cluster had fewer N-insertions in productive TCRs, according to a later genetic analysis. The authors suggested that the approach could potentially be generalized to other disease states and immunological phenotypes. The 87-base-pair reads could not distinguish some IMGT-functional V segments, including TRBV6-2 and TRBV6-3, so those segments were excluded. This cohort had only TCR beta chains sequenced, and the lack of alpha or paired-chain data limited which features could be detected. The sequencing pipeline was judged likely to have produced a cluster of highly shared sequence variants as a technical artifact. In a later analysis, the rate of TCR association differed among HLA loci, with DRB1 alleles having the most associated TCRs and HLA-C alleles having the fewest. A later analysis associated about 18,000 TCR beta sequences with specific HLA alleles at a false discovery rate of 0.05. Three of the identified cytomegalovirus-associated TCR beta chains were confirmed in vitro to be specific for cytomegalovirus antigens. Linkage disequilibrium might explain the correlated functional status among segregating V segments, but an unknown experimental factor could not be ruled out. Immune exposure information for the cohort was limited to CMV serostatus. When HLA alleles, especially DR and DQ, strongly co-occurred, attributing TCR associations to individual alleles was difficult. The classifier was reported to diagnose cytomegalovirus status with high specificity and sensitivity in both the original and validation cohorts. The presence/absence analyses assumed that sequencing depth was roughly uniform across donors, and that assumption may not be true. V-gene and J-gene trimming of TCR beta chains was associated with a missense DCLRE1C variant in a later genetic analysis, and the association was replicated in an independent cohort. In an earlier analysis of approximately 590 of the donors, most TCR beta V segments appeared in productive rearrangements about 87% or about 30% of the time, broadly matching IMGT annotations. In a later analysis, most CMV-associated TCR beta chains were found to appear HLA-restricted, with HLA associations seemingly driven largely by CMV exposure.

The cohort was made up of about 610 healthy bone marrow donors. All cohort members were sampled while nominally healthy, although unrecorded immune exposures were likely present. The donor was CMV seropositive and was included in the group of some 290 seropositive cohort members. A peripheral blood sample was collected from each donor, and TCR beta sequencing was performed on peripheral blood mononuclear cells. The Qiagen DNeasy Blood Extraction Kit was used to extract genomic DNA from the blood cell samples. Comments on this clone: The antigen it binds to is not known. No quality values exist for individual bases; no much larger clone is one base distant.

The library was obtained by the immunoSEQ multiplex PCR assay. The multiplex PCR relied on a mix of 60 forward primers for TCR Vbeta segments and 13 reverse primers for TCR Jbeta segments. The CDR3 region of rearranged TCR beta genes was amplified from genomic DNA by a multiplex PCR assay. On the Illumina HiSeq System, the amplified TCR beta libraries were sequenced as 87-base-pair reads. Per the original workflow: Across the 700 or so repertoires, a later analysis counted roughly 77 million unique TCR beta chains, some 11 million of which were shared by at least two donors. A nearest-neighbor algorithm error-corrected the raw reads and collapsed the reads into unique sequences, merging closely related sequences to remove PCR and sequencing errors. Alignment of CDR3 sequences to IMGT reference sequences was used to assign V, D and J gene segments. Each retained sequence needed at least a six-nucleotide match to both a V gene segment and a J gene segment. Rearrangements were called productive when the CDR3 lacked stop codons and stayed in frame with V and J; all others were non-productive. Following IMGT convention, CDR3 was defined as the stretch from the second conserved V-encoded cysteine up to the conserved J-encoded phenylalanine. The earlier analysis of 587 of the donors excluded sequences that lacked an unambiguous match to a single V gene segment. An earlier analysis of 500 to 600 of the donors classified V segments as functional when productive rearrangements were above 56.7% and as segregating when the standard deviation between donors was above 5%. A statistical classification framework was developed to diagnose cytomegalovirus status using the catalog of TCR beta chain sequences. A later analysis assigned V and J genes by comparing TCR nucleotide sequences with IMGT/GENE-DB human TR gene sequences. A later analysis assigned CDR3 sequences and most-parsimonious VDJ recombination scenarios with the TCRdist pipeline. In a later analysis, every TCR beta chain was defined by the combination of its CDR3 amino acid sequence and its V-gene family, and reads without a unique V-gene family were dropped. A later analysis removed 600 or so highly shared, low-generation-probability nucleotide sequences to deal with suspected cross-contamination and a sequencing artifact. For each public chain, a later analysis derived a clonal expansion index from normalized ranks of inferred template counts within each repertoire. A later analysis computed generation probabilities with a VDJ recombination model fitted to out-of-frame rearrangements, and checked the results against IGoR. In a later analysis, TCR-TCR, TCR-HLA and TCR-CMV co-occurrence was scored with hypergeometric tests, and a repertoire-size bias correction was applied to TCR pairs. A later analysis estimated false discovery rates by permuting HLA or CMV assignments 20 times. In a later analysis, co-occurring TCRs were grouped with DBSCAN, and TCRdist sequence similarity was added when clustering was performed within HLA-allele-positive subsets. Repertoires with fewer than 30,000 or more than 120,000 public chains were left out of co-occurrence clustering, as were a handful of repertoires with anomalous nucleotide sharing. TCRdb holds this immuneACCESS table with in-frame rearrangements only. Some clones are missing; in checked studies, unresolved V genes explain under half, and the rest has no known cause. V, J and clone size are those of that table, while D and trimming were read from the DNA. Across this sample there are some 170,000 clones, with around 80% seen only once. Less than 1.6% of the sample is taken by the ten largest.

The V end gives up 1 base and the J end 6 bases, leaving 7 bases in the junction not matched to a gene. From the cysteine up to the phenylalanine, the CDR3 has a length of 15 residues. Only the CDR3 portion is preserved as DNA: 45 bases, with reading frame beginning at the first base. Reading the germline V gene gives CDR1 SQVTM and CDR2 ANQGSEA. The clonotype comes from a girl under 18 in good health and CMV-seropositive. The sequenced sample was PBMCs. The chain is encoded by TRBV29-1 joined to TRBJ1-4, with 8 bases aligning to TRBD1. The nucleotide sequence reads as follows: TGCAGCGTTGAAGCAACACAGGGGGAGTATGAAAAACTGTTTTTT. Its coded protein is CSVEATQGEYEKLFF.